The clone carrying this TCR beta chain appeared many times. This record belongs to a study of T cells in Graves' hyperthyroidism and ophthalmopathy. Study overall: Peripheral blood was obtained at initial diagnosis, preceding any treatment.

The source material, RNA transcripts, was used to amplify TCR beta CDR3 regions. The study used the HTBI primer set for a first-round RT-PCR of the TCR CDR3. In TCRdb, the multiplex PCR reads were re-called with MiXCR into one record per CDR3 protein. This table holds some 500,000 distinct CDR3 sequences, approximately 14% found once. The CDR3 spans 13 residues. V was shortened by 6 bases and J by 4 bases, with 13 bases between the two germline ends. Hyperthyroidism was newly diagnosed in patients aged 18 to 65 (duration under 2 months). Clinicians diagnosed patients from clinical symptoms, serum thyroxine and TRAb, thyroid ultrasound and orbital computed tomography.

Sequencing was done on a sample of blood. The chain employs TRBV12-3 or TRBV12-4 and TRBJ2-7; D is unresolved. The TCR sequence derives from a woman aged 18-29 years with Graves' hyperthyroidism. Here the CDR3 DNA reads TGTGCCAGCAGCAATCCACCCCCATACGAGCAGTACTTC. It specifies CASSNPPPYEQYF.